This passage covers 12 T cell receptor beta chains from one sample sequenced in a study of T cell repertoires in cytomegalovirus infection (dated by TCRdb to between 2017 and 2020). Per the publication, the treatment or condition label means: in vitro stimulation with specific CMV peptide epitopes to enrich CMV-specific T cells. No antigens are known for them. The sample was run on an Illumina HiSeq 1500. TCRdb reprocessed the public reads (quality trimming at Q25 with fastp, clone calling with MiXCR) and kept in-frame beta chains. Records with the same CDR3 protein are collapsed into one entry carrying the most frequent genes and DNA. Present in this sample are hundreds of thousands of distinct CDR3 sequences, about a third of which were seen just once. Over 12% of the sample goes to the ten largest clones. The sequencing used cultured CD8+ T cells from PBMCs, collected from culture after CMV antigen stimulation. The receptors were sampled from a human donor in good health (CMV status not recorded). Some clones in this sample may be carry-over from other donors' samples.

This chain links TRBV6-2 or TRBV6-3 with TRBJ2-2; D is uncertain. V gave up 3 bases and J gave up 3 bases, with 11 bases separating them. Germline V gene data show CDR1 as MNHEY and CDR2 as SVGEGT. CDR3 length equals 15 residues. CDR3 coding DNA: TGTGCCAGCAGTTATGAGTGGACCTACACCGGGGAGCTGTTTTTT. Translating it yields CASSYEWTYTGELFF.

The V and J genes are TRBV6-5 and TRBJ2-1; 8 nucleotides match TRBD1. With 0 bases clipped from V and 8 bases from J, the junction kept 0 bases outside the gene matches. Germline values: CDR1 MNHEY, CDR2 SVGAGI. The CDR3 runs 13 residues. As DNA, the CDR3 is TGTGCCAGCAGTTACTCCAGGGGGCATGAGCAGTTCTTC. It is translated as CASSYSRGHEQFF.

The rearrangement links TRBV19 to TRBJ1-5; D not certain. Germline assignment: CDR1 LNHDA and CDR2 SQIVND (reference sequence). The CDR3 loop spans 15 amino acids. The ends were cut back, 3 bases at V and 7 bases at J, with 16 bases in the middle. The chain's CDR3 is CASSIRPGPRQPQHF. In DNA form, the CDR3 reads TGTGCCAGTAGTATTCGTCCGGGTCCCAGGCAGCCCCAGCATTTT.

At least ten counts were recorded for this clonotype. This chain links TRBV12-3 or TRBV12-4 with TRBJ2-7, with unresolved D. The CDR3 is made up of 14 amino acids. Between the trimmed V and J ends, which lost 5 bases and 0 bases, there was a span of 11 bases. CDR3 bases: TGTGCCAGCAGTGGTGGACGTAGCTCCTACGAGCAGTACTTC. This codes for CASSGGRSSYEQYF.

A few counts support this clonotype. The rearrangement joins TRBV6-1 to TRBJ2-5; tentatively, D is TRBD2 (5 bases). V shed 7 bases and J shed 2 bases, with 20 bases lying between them. This CDR3 is 16 amino acids long. Germline CDR1 and CDR2: MNHNS and SASEGT. Here the CDR3 reads CASTPGFPRGQETQYF. DNA of the CDR3: TGTGCCAGCACTCCGGGGTTCCCCCGGGGACAAGAGACCCAGTACTTC.

This clonotype was observed a handful of times. This chain links TRBV23-1 with TRBJ2-7; a weak D match, TRBD1 (6 bases). TRBV23-1 is identified as an open reading frame with a role that is uncertain. Trimming pared 11 bases from V and 2 bases from J, leaving 13 bases between. The CDR3 consists of 12 residues. Here the CDR3 reads CALGTPAYEQYF. The CDR3, as DNA: TGCGCCCTTGGGACACCAGCCTACGAGCAGTACTTC.

This chain joins TRBV6-2 or TRBV6-3 and TRBJ2-5; unclear D gene. Germline-derived CDR1 and CDR2 are MNHEY and SVGEGT. The CDR3 runs 13 residues. V shed 2 bases and J shed 2 bases, with 6 bases lying between them. CDR3 in DNA: TGTGCCAGCAGTTACCCCATTCAAGAGACCCAGTACTTC. Its protein is CASSYPIQETQYF.

This clonotype showed up just a few times. Given a much more abundant clone one base away, this may be a read error. V usage is TRBV6-5 and J usage is TRBJ2-2, with 8 bases matching TRBD1. The V segment lost 5 bases and the J segment 3 bases; nucleotides outside the gene matches: 2. Germline V gene sequence: CDR1 MNHEY, CDR2 SVGAGI. This CDR3 is 14 amino acids long. The DNA for the CDR3 is TGTGCCAGCAGTGGACAGGGCTACACCGGGGAGCTGTTTTTT. Encoded protein: CASSGQGYTGELFF.

This clonotype was picked up many times. DNA for the CDR3: TGCAGTGCCTACCCGAGGGACCAAAACATTCAGTACTTC. Translated: CSAYPRDQNIQYF. The chain couples TRBV20-1 to TRBJ2-4; possibly TRBD1 or TRBD2 for D (5 bases each). CDR3 length equals 13 residues. From germline, CDR1 is DFQATT and CDR2 SNEGSKA (reference sequence). V was trimmed by 6 bases and J by 5 bases, leaving 14 bases between them.

The chain combines TRBV19 with TRBJ1-2; TRBD1 might be the D (6 bases). The germline V gene encodes CDR1 LNHDA and CDR2 SQIVND (reference sequence). V shed 5 bases and J shed 4 bases, with 20 bases lying between them. This CDR3 has 16 amino acids. The CDR3 protein is CASSRSRGKGAYGYTF. The DNA for the CDR3 is TGTGCCAGTAGTCGGAGCAGGGGAAAAGGGGCCTATGGCTACACCTTC.

This clonotype has at least ten counts. The chain combines TRBV7-6 with TRBJ1-2; D might be TRBD1 (6 bases). This CDR3 comprises 14 residues. Deletions cut 4 bases from V and 3 bases from J, with 12 bases between. Germline V gene data show CDR1 as SGHVS and CDR2 as FNYEAQ. The CDR3 DNA reads as TGTGCCAGCAGCTCACCGGGGGCGGACTATGGCTACACCTTC. The encoded protein is CASSSPGADYGYTF.

At least ten counts were recorded for this clonotype. This chain joins TRBV7-8 and TRBJ1-2, with 10 bases lining up with TRBD1. The CDR3 runs 15 residues. Germline lookup yields CDR1 SGHVS and CDR2 FQNEAQ. Losses at the gene ends were 5 bases for V and 5 bases for J; bases not matched to a gene: 8. DNA of the CDR3: TGTGCCAGCAGCCCCGGGACAGGGGCCCTATATGGCTACACCTTC. Encoded protein: CASSPGTGALYGYTF.